These T cell receptor beta chains were read from a single sample in a study of blood T cell repertoires in COVID-19. Sequenced by immunoSEQ multiplex PCR; TCRdb stores in-frame clones only, minus some. The sample contains about 61,000 clones, about 91% of which appear only once. The sample consisted of peripheral blood. The source is a woman older than 75 with active COVID-19. Both conserved end residues are part of each CDR3. Some rows have no size entry. The others give once, few or many, or a class for an expanded clone.

>NA|TRBV7-2|TRBJ2-1
CASSLESLAAGVNEQFF
>NA|TRBV10-3|TRBJ2-7
CAIRRQGATYEQYF
>NA|TRBV9|TRBJ2-1
CASSVLAGNHYNEQFF
>NA|TRBV9|TRBJ2-2
CASRITGNFGELFF
>NA|TRBV5-8|TRBJ2-3
CASSLSGGVGDTQYF
>NA|TRBV5-1|TRBJ2-1
CASRPGIQSHNEQFF
>NA|TRBV3-1/TRBV3-2|TRBJ2-1
CASSQDIRLAGGNEQFF
>NA|TRBV7-2|TRBJ1-1
CASSPQLNTEAFF
>NA|TRBV4-2|TRBJ1-2
CASSQESLTANYGYTF
>NA|TRBV7-8|TRBJ2-3
CASSTSIGNTQYF
>once|TRBV28|TRBJ1-4
CASSQRSGGFNEKLFF
>few|TRBV24-1|TRBJ2-3
CATSTTASGGADTQYF
>NA|TRBV29-1|TRBJ2-7
CSVGERGLSYEQYF
>NA|TRBV6-4|TRBJ2-1
CASSPDYQNNEQFF
>once|TRBV24-1|TRBJ2-7
CATSDSQTDRDYEQYF
>NA|TRBV7-3|TRBJ1-2
CASSSPGEGYGYTF
>NA|TRBV19|TRBJ2-3
CASSLQLDTQYF
>NA|TRBV27|TRBJ2-7
CASRSQEGLGEQYF
>NA|TRBV18|TRBJ2-3
CASSPSRGGDRTDTQYF
>NA|TRBV2|TRBJ1-6
CASSETGAGNNSPLHF
>NA|TRBV28|TRBJ1-6
CASSSAGQNNSPLHF
>NA|TRBV28|TRBJ1-2
CASSLLTGNYGYTF
>NA|TRBV2|TRBJ2-1
CASSKQGSYNEQFF
>NA|TRBV7-3|TRBJ2-2
CASSLGLAGGTGELFF
>few|TRBV28|TRBJ1-2
CASSLGGGGPYGYTF
>few|TRBV18|TRBJ2-7
CASSRDWSYEQYF
>NA|TRBV2|TRBJ2-6
CASADRGTAGANVLTF
>NA|TRBV9|TRBJ1-3
CASSVSTSGNTIYF
>once|TRBV7-9|TRBJ2-3
CASSLTGDRADTQYF
>once|TRBV28|TRBJ1-5
CASSKPGTGVGQPQHF
>NA|TRBV7-2|TRBJ1-4
CASSRTGPRNEKLFF
>NA|TRBV7-3|TRBJ2-5
CASSAVAQETQYF
>NA|TRBV12-5|TRBJ2-3
CASGLERGSTDTQYF
>NA|TRBV6-5|TRBJ2-7
CATTTGVIYEQYF
>NA|TRBV6-2/TRBV6-3|TRBJ1-5
CASSGQGRYSNQPQHF
>NA|TRBV7-2|TRBJ2-3
CASSLEGTGSATQYF
>once|TRBV5-6|TRBJ2-3
CASSPLAQGSQYF
>NA|TRBV18|TRBJ1-1
CASSPPGLTGTEAFF
>few|TRBV11-2|TRBJ2-2
CASSPPGFGTGELFF
>NA|TRBV5-6|TRBJ2-3
CASSLFPSGDTDTQYF
>NA|TRBV7-9|TRBJ2-1
CASSSTGFNEQFF
>NA|TRBV19|TRBJ1-5
CASSMGLGNQPQHF
>NA|TRBV11-2|TRBJ1-6
CASSLNMAGVNSPLHF
>NA|TRBV9|TRBJ2-5
CASSVGPGYQETQYF
>NA|TRBV5-4|TRBJ2-7
CASSGGTDHEQYF
>NA|TRBV7-9|TRBJ1-5
CASSRSGQSNQPQHF
>NA|TRBV11-2|TRBJ2-7
CASSVGSHNGGEQYF
>NA|TRBV19|TRBJ2-1
CASSSSGGDYNEQFF
>NA|TRBV4-1|TRBJ2-1
CASSLLSSFFNEQFF
>NA|TRBV5-1|TRBJ2-5
CASSPPGLAGGSLQYF
>NA|TRBV13|TRBJ1-1
CASSVEGRKNTEAFF
>once|TRBV5-6|TRBJ2-3
CASSELGVASRADTQYF
>NA|TRBV30|TRBJ1-1
CAWSVLTVAFF
>NA|TRBV10-3|TRBJ1-2
CAISAGESGYGYTF